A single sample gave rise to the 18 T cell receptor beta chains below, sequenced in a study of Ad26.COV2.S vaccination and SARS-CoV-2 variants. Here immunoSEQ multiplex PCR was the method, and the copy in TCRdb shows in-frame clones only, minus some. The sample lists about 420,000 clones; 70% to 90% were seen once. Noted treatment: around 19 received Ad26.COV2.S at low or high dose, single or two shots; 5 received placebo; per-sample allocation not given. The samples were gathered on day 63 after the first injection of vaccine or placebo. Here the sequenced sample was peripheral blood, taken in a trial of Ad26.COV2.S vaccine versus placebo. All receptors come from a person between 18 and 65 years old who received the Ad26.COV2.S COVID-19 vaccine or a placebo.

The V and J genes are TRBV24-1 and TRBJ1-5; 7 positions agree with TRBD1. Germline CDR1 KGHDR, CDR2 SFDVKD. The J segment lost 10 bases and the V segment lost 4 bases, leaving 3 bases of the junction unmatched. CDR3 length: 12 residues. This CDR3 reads CATSEGGRPQHF. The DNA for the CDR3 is TGTGCCACCAGTGAAGGGGGCCGACCCCAGCATTTT.

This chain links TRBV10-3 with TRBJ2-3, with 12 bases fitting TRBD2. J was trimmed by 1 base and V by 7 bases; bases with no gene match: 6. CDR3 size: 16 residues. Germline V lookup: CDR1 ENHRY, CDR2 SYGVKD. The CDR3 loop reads CAITRTSGVGTDTQYF. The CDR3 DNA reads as TGTGCCATCACCAGGACTAGCGGGGTTGGCACAGATACGCAGTATTTT.

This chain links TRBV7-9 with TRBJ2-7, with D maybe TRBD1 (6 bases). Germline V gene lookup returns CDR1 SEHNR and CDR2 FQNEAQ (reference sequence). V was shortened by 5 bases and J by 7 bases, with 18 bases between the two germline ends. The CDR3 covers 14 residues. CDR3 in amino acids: CASSPTGTRGEQYF. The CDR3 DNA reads TGTGCCAGCAGCCCTACCGGGACAAGAGGGGAGCAGTACTTC.

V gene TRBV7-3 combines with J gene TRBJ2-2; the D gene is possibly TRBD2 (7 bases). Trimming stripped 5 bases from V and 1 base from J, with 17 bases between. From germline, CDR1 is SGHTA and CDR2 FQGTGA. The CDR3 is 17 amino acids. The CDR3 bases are TGTGCCAGCAGCCCTCTCGGGGGGCGGCTGAACACCGGGGAGCTGTTTTTT. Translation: CASSPLGGRLNTGELFF.

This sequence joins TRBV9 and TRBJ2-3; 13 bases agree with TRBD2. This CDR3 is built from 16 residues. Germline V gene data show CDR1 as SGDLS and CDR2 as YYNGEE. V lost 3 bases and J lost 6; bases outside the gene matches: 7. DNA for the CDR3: TGTGCCAGCAGCGCGGGGACTAGCGGGATTCTTGATACGCAGTATTTT. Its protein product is CASSAGTSGILDTQYF. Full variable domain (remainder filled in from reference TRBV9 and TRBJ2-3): DSGVTQTPKHLITATGQRVTLRCSPRSGDLSVYWYQQSLDQGLQFLIQYYNGEERAKGNILERFSAQQFPDLHSELNLSSLELGDSALYFCASSAGTSGILDTQYFGPGTRLTVL.

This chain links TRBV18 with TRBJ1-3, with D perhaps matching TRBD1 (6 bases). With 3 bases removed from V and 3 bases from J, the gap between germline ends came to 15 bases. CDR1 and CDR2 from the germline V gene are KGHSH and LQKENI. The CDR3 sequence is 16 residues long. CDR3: CASSPVQGQDGNTIYF. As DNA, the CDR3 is TGTGCCAGCTCACCGGTCCAGGGGCAAGATGGAAACACCATATATTTT.

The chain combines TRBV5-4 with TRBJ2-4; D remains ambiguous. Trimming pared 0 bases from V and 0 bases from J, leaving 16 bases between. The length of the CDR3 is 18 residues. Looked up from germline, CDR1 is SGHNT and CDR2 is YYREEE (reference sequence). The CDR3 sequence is CASSLGIREELAKNIQYF. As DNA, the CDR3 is TGTGCCAGCAGCTTGGGGATCCGCGAAGAATTAGCCAAAAACATTCAGTACTTC. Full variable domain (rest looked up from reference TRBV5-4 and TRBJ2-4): ETGVTQSPTHLIKTRGQQVTLRCSSQSGHNTVSWYQQALGQGPQFIFQYYREEENGRGNFPPRFSGLQFPNYSSELNVNALELDDSALYLCASSLGIREELAKNIQYFGAGTRLSVL.

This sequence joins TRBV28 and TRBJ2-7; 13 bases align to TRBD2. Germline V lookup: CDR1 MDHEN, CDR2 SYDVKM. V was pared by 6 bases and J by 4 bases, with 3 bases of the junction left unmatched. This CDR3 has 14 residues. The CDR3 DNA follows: TGTGCCAGCAGAAGACTAGCGGGGGGTTACGAGCAGTACTTC. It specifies CASRRLAGGYEQYF.

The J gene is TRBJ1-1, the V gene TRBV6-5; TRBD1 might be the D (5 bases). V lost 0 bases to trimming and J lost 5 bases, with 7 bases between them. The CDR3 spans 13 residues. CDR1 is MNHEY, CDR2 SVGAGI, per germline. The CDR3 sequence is CASSYSQETEAFF. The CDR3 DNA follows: TGTGCCAGCAGTTACTCACAGGAAACTGAAGCTTTCTTT.

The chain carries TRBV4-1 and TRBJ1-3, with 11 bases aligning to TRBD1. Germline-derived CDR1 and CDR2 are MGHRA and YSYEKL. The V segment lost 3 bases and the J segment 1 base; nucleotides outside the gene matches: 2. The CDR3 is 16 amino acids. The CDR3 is CASSQDRGLSGNTIYF. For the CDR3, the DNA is TGCGCCAGCAGCCAGGACAGGGGGCTTTCTGGAAACACCATATATTTT.

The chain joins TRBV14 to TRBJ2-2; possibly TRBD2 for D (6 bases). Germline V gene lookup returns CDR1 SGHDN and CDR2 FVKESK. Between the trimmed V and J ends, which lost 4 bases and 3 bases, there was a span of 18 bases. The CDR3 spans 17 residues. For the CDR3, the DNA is TGTGCCAGCAGCCCCCGTCGGGGTAGCGGAGACACCGGGGAGCTGTTTTTT. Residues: CASSPRRGSGDTGELFF.

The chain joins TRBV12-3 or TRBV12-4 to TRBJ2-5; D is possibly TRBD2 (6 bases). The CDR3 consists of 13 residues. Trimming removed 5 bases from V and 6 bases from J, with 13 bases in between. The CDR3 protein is CASSPGTDQTQYF. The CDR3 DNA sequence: TGTGCCAGCAGTCCAGGGACTGACCAGACCCAGTACTTC.

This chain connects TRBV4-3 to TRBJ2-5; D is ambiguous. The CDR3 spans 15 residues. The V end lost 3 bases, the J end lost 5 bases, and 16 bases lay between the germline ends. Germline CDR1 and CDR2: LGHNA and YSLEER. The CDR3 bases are TGCGCCAGCAGCCAGTTTACAGCCGTGCGGGAGACCCAGTACTTC. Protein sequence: CASSQFTAVRETQYF.

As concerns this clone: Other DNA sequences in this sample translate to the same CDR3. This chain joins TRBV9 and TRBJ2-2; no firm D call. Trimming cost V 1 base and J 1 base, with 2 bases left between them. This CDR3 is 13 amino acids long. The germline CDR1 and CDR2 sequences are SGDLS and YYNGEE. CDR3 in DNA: TGTGCCAGCAGCGTAAAGAACACCGGGGAGCTGTTTTTT. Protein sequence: CASSVKNTGELFF.

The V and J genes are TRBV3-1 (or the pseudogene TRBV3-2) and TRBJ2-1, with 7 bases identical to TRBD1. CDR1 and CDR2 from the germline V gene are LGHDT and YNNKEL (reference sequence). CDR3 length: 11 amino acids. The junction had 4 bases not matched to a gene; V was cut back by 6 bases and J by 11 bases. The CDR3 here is CASRDRAKQFF. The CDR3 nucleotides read TGTGCCAGCAGAGACAGGGCTAAGCAGTTCTTC.

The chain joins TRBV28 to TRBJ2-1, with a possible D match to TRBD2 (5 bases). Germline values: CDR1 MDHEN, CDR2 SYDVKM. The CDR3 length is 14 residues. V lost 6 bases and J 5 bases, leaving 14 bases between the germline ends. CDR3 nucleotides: TGTGCCAGCAGGCTCCAGACTACGGACAATGAGCAGTTCTTC. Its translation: CASRLQTTDNEQFF.

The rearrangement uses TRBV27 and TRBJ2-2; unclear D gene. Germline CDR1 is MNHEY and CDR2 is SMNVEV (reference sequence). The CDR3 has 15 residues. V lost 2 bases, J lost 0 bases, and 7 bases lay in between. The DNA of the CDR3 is TGTGCCAGCAGTTTAGGTCGGCCGAACACCGGGGAGCTGTTTTTT. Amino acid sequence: CASSLGRPNTGELFF.

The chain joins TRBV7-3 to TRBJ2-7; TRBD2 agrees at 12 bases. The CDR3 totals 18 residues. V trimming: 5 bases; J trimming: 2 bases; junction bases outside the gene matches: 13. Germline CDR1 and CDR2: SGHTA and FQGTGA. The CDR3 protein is CASSVSGGLAGSPYEQYF. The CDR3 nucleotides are TGTGCCAGCAGCGTCTCGGGCGGACTAGCGGGGAGTCCCTACGAGCAGTACTTC.